This record concerns one T cell receptor beta chain sequence. Its antigen is unidentified. A second PCR of roughly 7 to 11 cycles used a sample-barcoded 5' primer and a J-beta primer mix. In TCRdb, the 5' RACE reads were re-called with MiXCR into one record per CDR3 protein. The sample records some 1.4 million distinct CDR3 sequences, approximately 42% being singletons. This entry is derived from a study of blood T cells in healthy people across ages. Study background: Template switching picked up about one barcoded beta molecule for each two T cells. Study-level points and caveats: Any changes in expanded clonotypes were possibly confounded, as donor CMV status remained unknown. The study regarded diversity estimates from one million T cells as underestimates.

PBMCs were isolated at a quantity of at least 6 million per sample. Germline CDR1 reads MNHEY; CDR2 reads SVGEGT. The CDR3 is 15 residues long. V gene TRBV6-2 or TRBV6-3 combines with J gene TRBJ2-1; TRBD2 agrees at 10 bases. The J call may not be correct, given that the DNA end is closer to TRBJ2-7. This TCR was recovered from a woman between 18 and 29 years old in good health. The sequencing input was blood. The CDR3 sequence is CASRIAGGPYNEQYF. CDR3 DNA: TGTGCCAGCAGAATAGCGGGAGGCCCATACAATGAGCAGTACTTC.